Listed here are 25 T cell receptor beta chains from one sample, sequenced in a study of T cell repertoires in ileal Crohn's disease. Using immunoSEQ multiplex PCR, the repertoire was profiled, and TCRdb retains in-frame clones only, with some absent. The sample has 5,500 to 7,500 clones; over 75% are singletons. Sequencing was done on a sample of ileal tissue. The source is an adult with Crohn's disease.

The chain joins TRBV30 to TRBJ2-7, with D possibly being TRBD1 (6 bases). V lost 5 bases and J 4 bases, leaving 15 bases between the germline ends. The CDR3 covers 13 residues. The germline V gene has CDR1 GTSNPN and CDR2 SVGIG (reference sequence). Written as DNA, the CDR3 is TGTGCCTGGGGAAGGGGGATCTCGTACGAGCAGTACTTC. Encoded protein: CAWGRGISYEQYF. The full variable domain, its missing parts supplied by reference TRBV30 and TRBJ2-7, is SQTIHQWPATLVQPVGSPLSLECTVEGTSNPNLYWYRQAAGRGLQLLFYSVGIGQISSEVPQNLSASRPQDRQFILSSKKLLLSDSGFYLCAWGRGISYEQYFGPGTRLTVT.

This chain joins TRBV28 and TRBJ1-4; TRBD1 might be the D (5 bases). The germline CDR1 and CDR2 sequences are MDHEN and SYDVKM. The CDR3 is made up of 14 amino acids. V lost 3 bases to trimming and J lost 12 bases, with 17 bases between them. The CDR3: CASSFGPLAGQLFF. The CDR3 DNA reads TGTGCCAGCAGTTTCGGGCCCTTGGCGGGGCAACTGTTTTTT.

V gene TRBV4-1 combines with J gene TRBJ2-7, with D tentatively TRBD1 (6 bases). The germline V and J ends were trimmed by 2 bases and 2 bases, with 10 bases remaining between them. The CDR3 totals 14 residues. Germline lookup yields CDR1 MGHRA and CDR2 YSYEKL. The CDR3 DNA reads TGCGCCAGCAGCCAAAATACAGGGACCTACGAGCAGTACTTC. Translated, it gives CASSQNTGTYEQYF.

Notes on this clone: Other DNA sequences in the same sample also yield this CDR3. The rearrangement uses TRBV4-1 and TRBJ1-2; TRBD1 aligns across 9 bases. Germline CDR1 is MGHRA and CDR2 is YSYEKL. The CDR3 extends over 13 amino acids. Trimming at V came to 2 bases and at J to 6 bases, leaving 1 base not matched to a gene. The CDR3 protein is CASSQTGGNGYTF. The CDR3 nucleotides read TGCGCCAGCAGCCAAACAGGGGGCAATGGCTACACCTTC.

The V gene is TRBV18, the J gene TRBJ2-5, with TRBD2 identical over 9 bases. This CDR3 region has 15 residues. The junction had 4 bases not matched to a gene; V was cut back by 4 bases and J by 1 base. Germline V gene lookup returns CDR1 KGHSH and CDR2 LQKENI. CDR3 protein: CASSRSGGLQETQYF. The CDR3 nucleotides are TGTGCCAGCTCACGAAGCGGGGGGCTCCAAGAGACCCAGTACTTC.

The chain recombines TRBV18 with TRBJ1-2; possible D gene TRBD1, 6 bases. Per the germline V gene, CDR1 is KGHSH and CDR2 is LQKENI. V lost 2 bases to trimming and J lost 7 bases, with 17 bases between them. This CDR3 comprises 15 residues. CDR3 coding DNA: TGTGCCAGCTCACCAGTGGACAGTGGGGCGGGTGGCTACACCTTC. Amino acids: CASSPVDSGAGGYTF.

V and J are TRBV6-1 and TRBJ2-1, with 14 positions matching TRBD2. The CDR3 is 17 residues long. Germline lookup yields CDR1 MNHNS and CDR2 SASEGT. J was trimmed by 10 bases and V by 4 bases; bases with no gene match: 12. The CDR3 is CASSATGTSGSVWEQFF. DNA of the CDR3: TGTGCCAGCAGTGCGACCGGGACTAGCGGGAGTGTTTGGGAGCAGTTCTTC.

This clone has more than one count but fewer than ten. V and J are TRBV2 and TRBJ1-2, with D possibly TRBD1 on 6 matching bases. Germline CDR1 reads SNHLY; CDR2 reads FYNNEI. This CDR3 is built from 14 residues. Deletions cut 5 bases from V and 0 bases from J, with 10 bases between. DNA for the CDR3: TGTGCCAGCAGTACAGGGCGAACTAACTATGGCTACACCTTC. This gives the protein CASSTGRTNYGYTF.

The chain couples TRBV4-1 to TRBJ2-1, with 10 bases aligning to TRBD1. Germline assignment: CDR1 MGHRA and CDR2 YSYEKL. The CDR3 is 17 residues long. J was trimmed by 3 bases and V by 5 bases; bases with no gene match: 10. The CDR3: CASSGSGGTGDYNEQFF. Written as DNA, the CDR3 is TGCGCCAGCAGCGGTTCGGGCGGGACAGGGGACTACAATGAGCAGTTCTTC.

The chain has TRBV9 and TRBJ2-5; D ambiguous. CDR1 is SGDLS, CDR2 YYNGEE, per germline. V dropped 0 bases and J dropped 2 bases, with 5 bases sitting between them. This CDR3 has 13 amino acids. The CDR3 coding sequence is TGTGCCAGCAGCGTAGCAGGACAAGAGACCCAGTACTTC. Amino acids: CASSVAGQETQYF.

V is TRBV5-1 and J is TRBJ2-3; 9 positions match TRBD2. V shed 0 bases and J 2 bases; nucleotides not matched to a gene: 7. CDR1 is SGHRS, CDR2 YFSETQ, per germline. CDR3 length equals 17 residues. CDR3 bases: TGCGCCAGCAGCTTGGGCCGCGGGAGGGCTTCCACAGATACGCAGTATTTT. It translates to CASSLGRGRASTDTQYF. Filled out from reference TRBV5-1 and TRBJ2-3, the complete variable domain reads KAGVTQTPRYLIKTRGQQVTLSCSPISGHRSVSWYQQTPGQGLQFLFEYFSETQRNKGNFPGRFSGRQFSNSRSEMNVSTLELGDSALYLCASSLGRGRASTDTQYFGPGTRLTVL.

This chain links TRBV6-1 with TRBJ1-5; D remains unclear. Trimming cost V 1 base and J 4 bases, with 11 bases left between them. The CDR3 is 15 amino acids. The germline V gene encodes CDR1 MNHNS and CDR2 SASEGT. This CDR3 is CASSEDPSGNQPQHF. In DNA, the CDR3 is TGTGCCAGCAGTGAAGACCCGAGCGGGAATCAGCCCCAGCATTTT.

This clone was recorded only once. This chain links TRBV2 with TRBJ1-4, with 8 bases matching TRBD1. The germline CDR1 and CDR2 sequences are SNHLY and FYNNEI. CDR3 length: 16 amino acids. With 7 bases clipped from V and 7 bases from J, the junction kept 14 bases outside the gene matches. The CDR3 nucleotides are TGTGCCAGCAACGGACAGGGTGGATCCGCGTCTGAAAAACTGTTTTTT. It specifies CASNGQGGSASEKLFF.

The V call is TRBV6-1, the J call TRBJ2-1; D perhaps matches TRBD1 (5 bases). The CDR3 totals 12 residues. V was trimmed by 6 bases and J by 5 bases, leaving 8 bases between them. Germline assignment: CDR1 MNHNS and CDR2 SASEGT. The CDR3 protein is CASRGPDNEQFF. The CDR3 DNA sequence: TGTGCCAGCAGGGGGCCTGACAATGAGCAGTTCTTC.

The rearrangement links TRBV19 to TRBJ2-1; 13 nucleotides agree with TRBD2. This CDR3 has 15 residues. Germline V gene data show CDR1 as LNHDA and CDR2 as SQIVND (reference sequence). Losses at the gene ends were 4 bases for V and 10 bases for J; bases not matched to a gene: 7. The CDR3 protein is CASSTLAGGKVEQFF. The CDR3 region has the DNA TGTGCCAGTAGTACACTAGCGGGAGGGAAGGTCGAGCAGTTCTTC.

V is TRBV15 and J is TRBJ2-3; 9 nucleotides line up with TRBD2. Germline V gives CDR1 LNHNV, CDR2 YYDKDF (reference sequence). The CDR3 loop spans 17 amino acids. V dropped 0 bases and J dropped 1; count of bases not matched to a gene: 5. The CDR3 DNA sequence: TGTGCCACCAGCAGAGAAGGCGGGAGGGCGGGCACAGATACGCAGTATTTT. It translates to CATSREGGRAGTDTQYF.

The chain joins TRBV2 to TRBJ2-1, with a weak D call TRBD2 (6 bases). V gave up 4 bases and J gave up 1 base, with 11 bases separating them. The CDR3 runs 15 residues. Germline CDR1 SNHLY, CDR2 FYNNEI. The CDR3 sequence: CASSVGGVSYNEQFF. CDR3 nucleotides: TGTGCCAGCAGTGTCGGGGGAGTGTCCTACAATGAGCAGTTCTTC. The full variable domain, rest sourced from reference TRBV2 and TRBJ2-1, is EPEVTQTPSHQVTQMGQEVILRCVPISNHLYFYWYRQILGQKVEFLVSFYNNEISEKSEIFDDQFSVERPDGSNFTLKIRSTKLEDSAMYFCASSVGGVSYNEQFFGPGTRLTVL.

This rearrangement joins TRBV11-2 to TRBJ1-4; TRBD1 aligns across 9 bases. From germline, CDR1 is SGHAT and CDR2 FQNNGV. This CDR3 region has 14 residues. J was trimmed by 6 bases and V by 5 bases; bases with no gene match: 4. Here the CDR3 DNA reads TGTGCCAGCAGCCTTTGGACAGGGGATGAAAAACTGTTTTTT. Protein: CASSLWTGDEKLFF.

The chain combines TRBV30 with TRBJ2-2, with 8 nucleotides matching TRBD2. The CDR3 is 15 residues long. Trimming at V came to 7 bases and at J to 5 bases, leaving 12 bases not matched to a gene. The germline CDR1 and CDR2 sequences are GTSNPN and SVGIG (reference sequence). The CDR3 here is CAYQAGTRVTGELFF. DNA for the CDR3: TGTGCCTACCAGGCCGGGACTAGAGTGACCGGGGAGCTGTTTTTT.

The chain joins TRBV27 to TRBJ2-3; D is perhaps TRBD2 (5 bases). This CDR3 is built from 18 residues. Deletions cut 3 bases from V and 0 bases from J, with 19 bases between. Germline assignment: CDR1 MNHEY and CDR2 SMNVEV (reference sequence). CDR3 nucleotides: TGTGCCAGCAGTTTCCTACCCGTAGGAGGCACTAGCACAGATACGCAGTATTTT. Protein: CASSFLPVGGTSTDTQYF.

This chain uses TRBV7-9 with TRBJ1-2; D uncertain. The CDR3 has 14 residues. Germline V gene data show CDR1 as SEHNR and CDR2 as FQNEAQ (reference sequence). Trimming cost V 5 bases and J 1 base, with 11 bases left between them. CDR3 residues: CASSPGLFNYGYTF. The CDR3 nucleotides read TGTGCCAGCAGCCCTGGACTCTTTAACTATGGCTACACCTTC. Complete variable domain (other parts from reference TRBV7-9 and TRBJ1-2): DTGVSQNPRHKITKRGQNVTFRCDPISEHNRLYWYRQTLGQGPEFLTYFQNEAQLEKSRLLSDRFSAERPKGSFSTLEIQRTEQGDSAMYLCASSPGLFNYGYTFGSGTRLTVV.

This sequence joins TRBV11-3 and TRBJ1-1, with a weak D call TRBD1 (6 bases). Germline values: CDR1 SGHNT, CDR2 YENEEA. Trimming cost V 4 bases and J 1 base, with 16 bases left between them. The CDR3 length is 16 residues. The CDR3 protein is CASSSRGTQGNTEAFF. DNA for the CDR3: TGTGCCAGCAGCTCTAGGGGGACACAGGGGAACACTGAAGCTTTCTTT.

The chain recombines TRBV5-6 with TRBJ1-2, with unresolved D. The V gene's germline CDR1 is SGHDT and CDR2 YYEEEE. This CDR3 spans 13 amino acids. Deletions cut 4 bases from V and 9 bases from J, with 16 bases between. CDR3 in DNA: TGTGCCAGCAGCGTTAGGTTCGGGATCCGCTACACCTTC. Translating it yields CASSVRFGIRYTF.

This chain uses TRBV4-1 with TRBJ2-5; 14 nucleotides line up with TRBD2. The germline V gene has CDR1 MGHRA and CDR2 YSYEKL. The length of the CDR3 is 17 residues. V lost 3 bases, J lost 4 bases, and 7 bases stayed unmatched. The CDR3, as DNA: TGCGCCAGCAGCCACATCGGGACTAGCGGGAGTGGAGAGACCCAGTACTTC. This codes for CASSHIGTSGSGETQYF.

This clone was observed a single time. V usage is TRBV18 and J usage is TRBJ2-1; a weak D match, TRBD1 (5 bases). The CDR3 totals 16 residues. The V gene's germline CDR1 is KGHSH and CDR2 LQKENI. V lost 1 base and J 0 bases, leaving 10 bases between the germline ends. CDR3: CASSPQGRVSYNEQFF. The CDR3 DNA reads TGTGCCAGCTCACCACAGGGCAGGGTCTCCTACAATGAGCAGTTCTTC.